The rows below give T cell receptor beta chains drawn from one sample of a study of cytomegalovirus exposure and HLA in healthy donors. This table comes from immunoSEQ multiplex PCR, and its TCRdb copy is limited to in-frame clones, with some not included. The sample comprises under 150,000 clones, 73% of which are singletons, and 1% to 1.5% rests with the top ten. The sample was PBMCs. These receptors were collected from a woman aged 40-49 years in good health and CMV-seronegative. Each CDR3 is given with its conserved first and last residue. Each record gives: J gene, clone size, D gene, V gene, CDR3 DNA, CDR3 protein. A D gene is named only where the DNA matches it firmly. Some rows have no size entry. The others give once, few or many, or a class for an expanded clone.

TRBJ1-1 few NA TRBV29-1 TGCAGCGTTGTACGACAGGCGGTCACTGAAGCTTTCTTT CSVVRQAVTEAFF
TRBJ2-1 NA NA TRBV5-6 TGTGCCAGCAGCCCCCTGAGCGATTTGAATGAGCAGTTCTTC CASSPLSDLNEQFF
TRBJ1-4 few TRBD1 TRBV5-1 TGCGCCAGCAGCGCGGGGACAGCGAATGAAAAACTGTTTTTT CASSAGTANEKLFF
TRBJ1-2 NA TRBD1 TRBV28 TGTGCCCTCCTTGACGACAGGGTTGACGGCTACACCTTC CALLDDRVDGYTF
TRBJ1-2 NA NA TRBV19 TGTGCCAGTAGTATCCCCCGTAGTAACTATGGCTACACCTTC CASSIPRSNYGYTF
TRBJ1-2 NA NA TRBV9 TGTGCCAGCAGCGTAGACCCAATTCCTCCTCCCTACGGCTACACCTTC CASSVDPIPPPYGYTF
TRBJ1-2 once NA TRBV28 TGTGCCAGCAGTTCAATAGGAAGAGAGGGGGATGGCTACACCTTC CASSSIGREGDGYTF
TRBJ2-2 few NA TRBV27 TGTGCCAGCAGTCTAGAGAGACAGACTACCGGGGAGCTGTTTTTT CASSLERQTTGELFF
TRBJ2-1 once TRBD2 TRBV11-2 TGTGCCAGCAGCCGAGCCGGGACTAGCGGGCGTATCTCCTACAATGAGCAGTTCTTC CASSRAGTSGRISYNEQFF
TRBJ1-1 NA TRBD1 TRBV18 TGTGCCAGCTCAAGCACAGGGGGCACTGAAGCTTTCTTT CASSSTGGTEAFF
TRBJ1-5 NA NA TRBV4-1 TGCGCCAGCAGCCAAGAAAAAGGGGGGGGAGTCAGCAATCAGCCCCAGCATTTT CASSQEKGGGVSNQPQHF